This T cell receptor (beta chain) is drawn from a study of blood T cell repertoires in COVID-19. Study as a whole: T cells, B-cell-depleted T cells, or PBMCs provided the cDNA or gDNA that served as material.

From germline, CDR1 is MDHEN and CDR2 SYDVKM. The trim removed 5 bases at V and 3 bases at J, leaving 4 bases unmatched. This CDR3 spans 15 amino acids. Generated by immunoSEQ multiplex PCR, the TCRdb table keeps only in-frame clones and is missing some. The sample includes over 95,000 clones, around 81% of them seen just once. This clonotype was obtained from a human donor in a cohort sampled during active COVID-19. Sequencing was done on a sample of peripheral blood. The rearrangement joins TRBV28 to TRBJ2-1; TRBD2 agrees at 10 bases. The DNA of the CDR3 is TGTGCCAGCAGTACGATAGCGGGAGGCTACAATGAGCAGTTCTTC. The encoded protein is CASSTIAGGYNEQFF.